What follows are 31 T cell receptor beta chains derived from one specimen sequenced in a study of T cell clonality in common variable immunodeficiency. Profiled with immunoSEQ multiplex PCR; TCRdb holds only in-frame clones, not every one. The data show some 50,000 clones, none appearing only once, with more than 1.5% held by the ten largest. Sequencing input: peripheral blood mononuclear cells. The receptor set was obtained from a person aged 18-70 years in good health.

This clone came up many times. CDR3 in amino acids: CASSRTPTAPRLEQYF. The DNA read from the CDR3 is TGTGCCAGTAGCAGAACCCCGACAGCCCCGAGGCTCGAG. V usage is TRBV19 and J usage is TRBJ2-7; the D gene is possibly TRBD1 (5 bases). Read data end 3 residues before the CDR3 end; the end is taken from the germline J gene. The V and J ends lost 6 bases and 6 bases respectively, with 24 bases between them. The germline CDR1 and CDR2 sequences are LNHDA and SQIVND (reference sequence). The CDR3 consists of 16 residues.

There are many counts of this clone. The CDR3 is cut off 3 residues early in the read; its end comes from the germline J gene. This chain joins TRBV20-1 and TRBJ2-7; tentative D call: TRBD1 (5 bases). Per germline, CDR1 DFQATT and CDR2 SNEGSKA (reference sequence). The CDR3 consists of 16 residues. The germline V and J ends were trimmed by 0 bases and 0 bases, with 15 bases remaining between them. CDR3 DNA, as far as it was read: TGCAGTGCTAGAGATCTCGAGACAGAGGCCTCCTACGAG. Amino acid sequence: CSARDLETEASYE. The whole CDR3 region reads CSARDLETEASYEQYF.

This clone was detected only a few times. A read error may be the cause here, since a much bigger clone is one base away. The read terminates 3 residues ahead of where the CDR3 ends, so the germline J gene completes it. This CDR3 is also generated by other DNA sequences in the sample. The V and J genes are TRBV19 and TRBJ1-3; the D is unclear. The CDR3 consists of 15 residues. CDR1 is LNHDA and CDR2 is SQIVND in the germline V gene (reference sequence). Partial CDR3 DNA: TGTGCCAGTAGATCGCCGGGGTTCGATGGAAACACG. It yields the protein CASRSPGFDGNT. The entire CDR3 protein reads CASRSPGFDGNTIYF.

Points on this clone: The CDR3 goes on 3 residues after the read ends, and that part is filled in from the germline J gene. V is TRBV6-2 or TRBV6-3 and J is TRBJ2-2, with a tentative D call TRBD1 (6 bases). The CDR3 runs to 14 residues. Germline V gives CDR1 MNHEY, CDR2 SVGEGT. The CDR3 DNA, read in part, is TGTGCCAGCAGATCACAGGGAACTAATGAAAAG. Residues: CASRSQGTNEK. The entire CDR3 protein is CASRSQGTNEKLFF.

This clone was seen repeatedly, ten times or more. The DNA ends 3 residues before the CDR3 does, and the rest of the CDR3 is filled in from the germline J gene. This sequence joins TRBV4-1 and TRBJ2-5; possibly TRBD1 for D (7 bases). There are 15 residues in the CDR3. Per germline, CDR1 MGHRA and CDR2 YSYEKL. Trimming pared 3 bases from V and 2 bases from J, leaving 13 bases between. Partial CDR3 DNA: TGCGCCAGCAGCCAGGAGACAGGGACTCAAGAGACC. Amino acid sequence: CASSQETGTQET. The full CDR3 protein reads CASSQETGTQETQYF.

The sample holds many counts of this clone. The CDR3 end lies 3 residues beyond the end of the read and is filled in from the germline J gene. The chain employs TRBV4-1 and TRBJ2-3; D gene uncertain. CDR3 size: 14 residues. Trimming took 4 bases from V and 0 from J, leaving 8 bases between them. In germline, CDR1 is MGHRA, CDR2 YSYEKL. CDR3 DNA (partial): TGCGCCAGCAGCCGTTCCGGGAGCACAGATACG. Its protein product is CASSRSGSTDT. The CDR3 in its entirety is CASSRSGSTDTQYF.

A remark on this clone: Coverage ceases 3 residues before the CDR3 finishes, and the germline J gene fills in the end. The chain couples TRBV5-3 to TRBJ1-1; 9 bases line up with TRBD1. TRBV5-3 is noted as an ORF with a role that remains uncertain. The CDR3 is 15 residues long. With V trimmed by 4 bases and J by 3 bases, 7 bases remained unmatched. The part of the CDR3 DNA that was read is TGTGCCAGAAGCACGAACAGGGGGCCGGACACTGAA. It yields the protein CARSTNRGPDTE. In full, the CDR3 reads CARSTNRGPDTEAFF.

Worth noting for this clone: The read is 3 residues too short to cover the CDR3 end, so that end is filled in from the germline J gene. V and J are TRBV7-6 and TRBJ2-7, with D possibly being TRBD2 (5 bases). Deletions cut 4 bases from V and 6 bases from J, with 13 bases between. CDR1 and CDR2 from the germline V gene are SGHVS and FNYEAQ. The CDR3 contains 13 residues. The CDR3 DNA, read in part, is TGTGCCAGCAGCTCCGGGGTAGCTGGCGAG. As protein: CASSSGVAGE. The whole CDR3 region reads CASSSGVAGEQYF.

This clone was seen at least ten times. CDR3 DNA (partial): TGTGCCAGCAGCACCGGACTCTACGAG. Its protein is CASSTGLYE. The whole CDR3 sequence reads CASSTGLYEQYF. V is TRBV5-6 and J is TRBJ2-7; TRBD2 is a possible D gene (5 bases). The read finishes 3 residues shy of the CDR3 end, and the germline J gene is used to complete it. In germline, CDR1 is SGHDT, CDR2 YYEEEE. The CDR3 is made up of 12 amino acids. V was clipped by 4 bases and J by 3 bases, with 8 bases between them. The variable domain in full, with the rest retrieved from reference TRBV5-6 and TRBJ2-7, is DAGVTQSPTHLIKTRGQQVTLRCSPKSGHDTVSWYQQALGQGPQFIFQYYEEEERQRGNFPDRFSGHQFPNYSSELNVNALLLGDSALYLCASSTGLYEQYFGPGTRLTVT.

In this sample, this clone turned up a few times. The read terminates 3 residues before the CDR3 end, so the remaining end is supplied by the germline J gene. This chain joins TRBV29-1 and TRBJ1-2; D remains unclear. The CDR3 covers 12 residues. Per the germline V gene, CDR1 is SQVTM and CDR2 is ANQGSEA. The V gene lost 1 base and the J gene lost 5 bases, with 8 bases spanning the gap. This CDR3 reads CSVEGQAYGYTF. Incomplete CDR3 DNA: TGCAGCGTTGAAGGGCAGGCATATGGC. Based on the CDR3 plus reference TRBV29-1 and TRBJ1-2, the full variable domain is SAVISQKPSRDICQRGTSLTIQCQVDSQVTMMFWYRQQPGQSLTLIATANQGSEATYESGFVIDKFPISRPNLTFSTLTVSNMSPEDSSIYLCSVEGQAYGYTFGSGTRLTVV.

The table lists this clone with a few counts. The read falls 3 residues short of the CDR3 end, and the missing part is taken from the germline J gene. J is TRBJ2-1 and V is TRBV7-9; 8 nucleotides align to TRBD2. Unmatched junction bases numbered 5, after V lost 5 bases and J lost 5 bases. The CDR3 extends over 14 amino acids. Per germline, CDR1 SEHNR and CDR2 FQNEAQ (reference sequence). Here the CDR3 reads CASSAFSGDNEQFF. CDR3 DNA (partial): TGTGCCAGCAGCGCGTTTAGCGGGGACAATGAG.

This clone was seen at least ten times. One end of the junction does not line up with germline, which may come from a read error. The read stops 3 residues short of the end of the CDR3; the missing end is completed from the germline J gene. V gene TRBV4-2 combines with J gene TRBJ2-3, with a possible D match to TRBD2 (5 bases). From germline, CDR1 is LGHNA and CDR2 YNFKEQ. The CDR3 is 12 amino acids. The CDR3 region is CASRGSTDTQYF. The CDR3 bases that were read are TGCGCCAGCAGAGGGAGCACAGATACG.

This clone has a count of ten or more. The germline gene is not matched at one end of the junction; a read error may be the cause. The read comes to an end 3 residues before the CDR3 does, leaving the germline J gene to fill in the end. This chain links TRBV7-7 with TRBJ2-3; D gene unclear. Germline V gene sequence: CDR1 SSHAT, CDR2 FNYEAQ (reference sequence). The CDR3 has 13 residues. The CDR3 reads CASSFMRQETQYF. The CDR3 bases that were read are TGTGCTAGCAGCTTCATGAGACAAGAGACG.

Comments on this clone: The read stops 3 residues short of the end of the CDR3; the missing end is completed from the germline J gene. J is TRBJ2-2 and V is TRBV18; D is perhaps TRBD1 (5 bases). The germline V gene has CDR1 KGHSH and CDR2 LQKENI. This CDR3 is 14 amino acids long. CDR3 sequence reads: CASSPQGNNEKLFF. CDR3 bases read: TGTGCCAGCTCACCCCAGGGAAATAATGAAAAG. Full variable domain (rest looked up from reference TRBV18 and TRBJ2-2): NAGVMQNPRHLVRRRGQEARLRCSPMKGHSHVYWYRQLPEEGLKFMVYLQKENIIDESGMPKERFSAEFPKEGPSILRIQQVVRGDSAAYFCASSPQGNNEKLFFGEGSRLTVL.

With respect to this clone: An end of the junction differs from the germline gene, which may be a read error. The CDR3 end is not reached by the read, which stops 3 residues before it; the germline J gene fills it in. The chain employs TRBV6-2 or TRBV6-3 and TRBJ1-2; possible D gene TRBD1, 5 bases. The CDR3 runs to 14 residues. Looked up from germline, CDR1 is MNHEY and CDR2 is SVGEGT. CDR3 region: CASSHPPDNYGYTF. The DNA read from the CDR3 is TGTGCCAGCAGCCACCCTCCGGACAACTATGGA.

CDR3 DNA (partial): TGCAGTGCTAGAATGGTTACAGGCCTACAAGAGACC. Translating gives CSARMVTGLQET. The entire CDR3 sequence reads CSARMVTGLQETYTF. The chain has TRBV20-1 and TRBJ1-2, with D maybe TRBD1 (5 bases). The sequence runs out 3 residues before the end of the CDR3; the remainder is reconstructed from the germline J gene. This CDR3 comprises 15 residues. Germline-derived CDR1 and CDR2 are DFQATT and SNEGSKA (reference sequence).

This clone appeared many times. The read is 3 residues too short to cover the CDR3 end, so that end is filled in from the germline J gene. The J gene is TRBJ2-2, the V gene TRBV10-1; 7 positions agree with TRBD1. Germline-derived CDR1 and CDR2 are WNHNN and SYGVQD (reference sequence). The V gene end was trimmed by 2 bases and the J gene end by 7 bases; junction bases not matched to a gene: 1. This CDR3 has 13 residues. The part of the CDR3 DNA that was read is TGCGCCAGCAGTGAGCAGGGGGTCGGGGAG. Amino acids: CASSEQGVGE. In full, the CDR3 is CASSEQGVGELFF.

This clone was seen ten or more times. The read ends 3 residues early relative to the CDR3; the germline J gene fills the gap. V is TRBV5-4 and J is TRBJ1-1; D call uncertain. This CDR3 has 13 residues. The germline gives CDR1 SGHNT, CDR2 YYREEE (reference sequence). V gave up 0 bases and J gave up 0 bases, with 3 bases separating them. The sequenced CDR3 bases are TGTGCCAGCAGCTTGGACATGAACACTGAA. The encoded protein is CASSLDMNTE. The full CDR3 protein reads CASSLDMNTEAFF.

This clone was recorded many times. Read coverage stops 3 residues before the CDR3 terminus; the germline J gene supplies the remainder. The rearrangement uses TRBV20-1 and TRBJ2-3; 9 bases map to TRBD1. Germline lookup yields CDR1 DFQATT and CDR2 SNEGSKA (reference sequence). V shed 4 bases, J shed 5 bases, and the junction held 4 bases outside the gene matches. The CDR3 covers 13 residues. The CDR3 loop is CSATQGAEDTQYF. Partial CDR3 DNA: TGCAGTGCTACACAGGGGGCGGAAGATACG.

With regard to this clone: The read ends 3 residues before the CDR3 terminus; that terminus is restored from the germline J gene. This chain links TRBV7-8 with TRBJ2-7, with D maybe TRBD1 (6 bases). The CDR3 length is 13 residues. V lost 3 bases to trimming and J lost 3 bases, with 9 bases between them. CDR1 and CDR2 (germline): SGHVS, FQNEAQ. The part of the CDR3 DNA that was read is TGTGCCAGCAGCTTTTTACAGGGCTACGAG. It specifies CASSFLQGYE. The CDR3 as a whole reads CASSFLQGYEQYF.

This clone was recorded at least ten times. The read stops 3 residues short of the end of the CDR3; the missing end is completed from the germline J gene. The chain is built from TRBV13 and TRBJ2-3; 9 nucleotides match TRBD2. The germline gives CDR1 PRHDT, CDR2 FYEKMQ (reference sequence). The CDR3 sequence is 16 residues long. The V segment lost 5 bases and the J segment 2 bases; nucleotides outside the gene matches: 8. CDR3: CASSVKSGGSTDTQYF. The covered CDR3 bases are TGTGCCAGCAGCGTCAAGAGCGGGGGGTCCACAGATACG.

This clone was counted many times. The read terminates 3 residues ahead of where the CDR3 ends, so the germline J gene completes it. This rearrangement joins TRBV7-3 to TRBJ2-3; 13 bases match TRBD2. CDR3 length equals 16 residues. Germline CDR1 and CDR2: SGHTA and FQGTGA. J gave up 5 bases and V 5 bases, and 7 bases lay outside the gene matches. CDR3 bases read: TGTGCCAGCAGCCTGGGACTAGCGGGGAGTTTAGATACG. Amino acid sequence: CASSLGLAGSLDT. The whole CDR3 sequence is CASSLGLAGSLDTQYF.

This clone was recorded at least ten times. The read halts 3 residues ahead of the CDR3 end, with the missing end drawn from the germline J gene. J is TRBJ1-1 and V is TRBV5-6, with D unclear. The CDR3 is made up of 12 amino acids. The germline V and J ends were trimmed by 1 base and 5 bases, with 6 bases remaining between them. Germline CDR1 reads SGHDT; CDR2 reads YYEEEE. The DNA read from the CDR3 is TGTGCCAGCAGCTTGCGTCCGACTGAA. Translation: CASSLRPTE. The CDR3, in full, reads CASSLRPTEAFF.

This clone was counted ten times or more. The read is 3 residues too short to cover the CDR3 end, so that end is filled in from the germline J gene. The V and J genes are TRBV5-6 and TRBJ2-7; TRBD2 aligns across 8 bases. Germline V gene sequence: CDR1 SGHDT, CDR2 YYEEEE. After removal of 4 bases from V and 6 bases from J, the junction contained 6 bases not matched to a gene. This CDR3 contains 13 residues. The CDR3 region is CASSPVTSAEQYF. CDR3 DNA, as far as it was read: TGTGCCAGCAGCCCCGTGACTAGCGCCGAG.

This clone appeared many times. Read sequence stops 3 residues before the CDR3 end, and the germline J gene provides the missing end. The gene calls are TRBV4-1 and TRBJ2-2; D call uncertain. V was cut by 4 bases and J by 4 bases, with 7 bases left in between. CDR3 length: 13 residues. In germline, CDR1 is MGHRA, CDR2 YSYEKL. The sequenced part of the CDR3 DNA is TGCGCCAGCAGCCCGTCTTTCACCGGGGAG. Residues: CASSPSFTGE. In full, the CDR3 reads CASSPSFTGELFF.

Ten or more counts support this clone. The CDR3 DNA, read in part, is TGTGCCAGCAGCTTAGCGACGGCAGGCTCCTTCTATGGC. It specifies CASSLATAGSFYG. The entire CDR3 protein is CASSLATAGSFYGYTF. The rearrangement links TRBV7-2 to TRBJ1-2, with D uncertain. The read halts 3 residues ahead of the CDR3 end, with the missing end drawn from the germline J gene. The V gene's germline CDR1 is SGHTA and CDR2 FQGNSA. The CDR3 extends over 16 amino acids. V shed 0 bases and J shed 4 bases, with 15 bases lying between them. Full variable domain (remainder filled in from reference TRBV7-2 and TRBJ1-2): GAGVSQSPSNKVTEKGKDVELRCDPISGHTALYWYRQSLGQGLEFLIYFQGNSAPDKSGLPSDRFSAERTGGSVSTLTIQRTQQEDSAVYLCASSLATAGSFYGYTFGSGTRLTVV.

Ten or more counts support this clone. At one boundary the junction diverges from the germline segment, which might be a read error. The read stops 3 residues short of the end of the CDR3; the missing end is completed from the germline J gene. The chain is built from TRBV4-2 and TRBJ1-6; 8 bases map to TRBD1. Germline V gives CDR1 LGHNA, CDR2 YNFKEQ. The CDR3 spans 16 residues. CDR3 protein: CASSQDYGTGDSPLHF. The covered CDR3 bases are TGCGCCAGCAGCCAAGATTACGGGACAGGTGATTCACCC.

With regard to this clone: The read stops 3 residues short of the end of the CDR3; the missing end is completed from the germline J gene. The genes are TRBV7-9 and TRBJ1-1; D ambiguous. The CDR3 contains 15 residues. Trimming pared 6 bases from V and 4 bases from J, leaving 18 bases between. In germline, CDR1 is SEHNR, CDR2 FQNEAQ (reference sequence). The CDR3 sequence is CASRPTDLPSTEAFF. The sequenced part of the CDR3 DNA is TGTGCCAGCAGACCCACAGATCTCCCCAGCACTGAA.

This clone was seen at least ten times. Read sequence stops 3 residues before the CDR3 end, and the germline J gene provides the missing end. The J gene is TRBJ2-2, the V gene TRBV20-1; 8 bases match TRBD1. CDR3 size: 14 residues. CDR1 and CDR2 (germline): DFQATT, SNEGSKA (reference sequence). The part of the CDR3 DNA that was read is TGCAGTGCCCGAGTGGACAGGGTGAGTTCACCG. Its protein product is CSARVDRVSSP. The complete CDR3 sequence is CSARVDRVSSPLFF.

This clone was observed at least ten times. The read halts 3 residues ahead of the CDR3 end, with the missing end drawn from the germline J gene. The genes are TRBV19 and TRBJ1-5, with D possibly being TRBD1 (5 bases). Germline loops: CDR1 LNHDA, CDR2 SQIVND (reference sequence). V was pared by 3 bases and J by 3 bases, with 9 bases between. This CDR3 has 14 residues. CDR3 bases read: TGTGCCAGTAGTATCTCAGGGCCCAATCAGCCC. Translating gives CASSISGPNQP. The entire CDR3 is CASSISGPNQPQHF.

This clone was counted ten times or more. The observed sequence ends 3 residues before the CDR3 terminus, with the missing tail filled in from the germline J gene. Additional DNA sequences in this sample encode the identical CDR3. The chain employs TRBV20-1 and TRBJ2-2; 12 nucleotides align to TRBD2. With 3 bases clipped from V and 5 bases from J, the junction kept 7 bases outside the gene matches. The CDR3 is made up of 16 amino acids. The germline V gene encodes CDR1 DFQATT and CDR2 SNEGSKA (reference sequence). The sequenced part of the CDR3 DNA is TGCAGTGCTAGCCGTCGACTAGCGGGAGTAACCGGGGAG. Protein sequence: CSASRRLAGVTGE. The complete CDR3 protein is CSASRRLAGVTGELFF.